Below are 21 T cell receptor beta chains sequenced from a single sample in a study of cytomegalovirus exposure and HLA in healthy donors. Researchers ran the PCR with 60 Vbeta and 13 Jbeta primers. Only in-frame clones appear in the TCRdb table, and some are missing; sequencing was by immunoSEQ multiplex PCR. The top ten clones hold approximately 1.4% of a sample with about 98,000 clones, about three quarters of them seen once. Sequenced: PBMCs. The receptors derive from a man aged 35-49 years in good health and CMV-seronegative.

This sequence joins TRBV7-9 and TRBJ1-2; the D is unclear. Trimming cost V 3 bases and J 5 bases, with 19 bases left between them. Germline CDR1 SEHNR, CDR2 FQNEAQ (reference sequence). This CDR3 has 16 amino acids. CDR3: CASSLNQPTESYGYTF. The CDR3 DNA follows: TGTGCCAGCAGCTTGAACCAACCGACGGAGTCGTATGGCTACACCTTC.

J is TRBJ1-6 and V is TRBV5-1, with TRBD1 matching over 9 bases. V dropped 4 bases and J dropped 7; count of bases not matched to a gene: 6. Germline-derived CDR1 and CDR2 are SGHRS and YFSETQ. This CDR3 contains 15 residues. CDR3 sequence (DNA): TGCGCCAGCAGCCAAGGGGACAGGGACAATTCACCCCTCCACTTT. Protein sequence: CASSQGDRDNSPLHF.

The chain employs TRBV5-4 and TRBJ1-2; a possible D gene is TRBD1 (6 bases). The CDR3 length is 14 residues. Germline V gives CDR1 SGHNT, CDR2 YYREEE (reference sequence). V dropped 4 bases and J dropped 4 bases, with 14 bases sitting between them. CDR3 residues: CASSPGQSPYGYTF. CDR3 bases: TGTGCCAGCAGCCCCGGACAGTCTCCCTATGGCTACACCTTC.

The chain carries TRBV9 and TRBJ1-3; no clear D. V shed 4 bases and J shed 1 base, with 12 bases lying between them. Germline CDR1 and CDR2: SGDLS and YYNGEE. CDR3 length: 15 amino acids. The DNA of the CDR3 is TGTGCCAGCAGCTCCGATCGGGGATCTGGAAACACCATATATTTT. Protein sequence: CASSSDRGSGNTIYF.

The chain recombines TRBV6-6 with TRBJ2-7, with TRBD1 identical over 9 bases. CDR3 length equals 15 residues. The V and J ends lost 1 base and 9 bases, in that order; junction bases with no gene match: 10. Germline V lookup: CDR1 MNHNY, CDR2 SVGAGI (reference sequence). CDR3 sequence (DNA): TGTGCCAGCAGTTACTGGGACAGGGATAGCGTCGGGCAGTACTTC. This codes for CASSYWDRDSVGQYF.

The chain employs TRBV13 and TRBJ2-7, with 7 bases identical to TRBD2. CDR3 length equals 14 residues. CDR1 PRHDT and CDR2 FYEKMQ come from the germline V gene (reference sequence). J gave up 3 bases and V 5 bases, and 7 bases lay outside the gene matches. CDR3 in DNA: TGTGCCAGCAGCCGCTCGACTAGCTTCTACGAGCAGTACTTC. This codes for CASSRSTSFYEQYF.

The chain combines TRBV18 with TRBJ2-7, with TRBD1 as a possible D gene (6 bases). V lost 4 bases, J lost 5 bases, and 9 bases lay in between. In germline, CDR1 is KGHSH, CDR2 LQKENI. The CDR3 contains 12 residues. CDR3 DNA: TGTGCCAGCTCACAGACAGGAAACGAGCAGTACTTC. This translates into CASSQTGNEQYF.

This clone appeared a single time. This chain connects TRBV7-6 to TRBJ2-1; 12 bases are a match to TRBD2. V lost 5 bases to trimming and J lost 6 bases; unmatched junction nucleotides: 8. The CDR3 sequence is 16 residues long. Per germline, CDR1 SGHVS and CDR2 FNYEAQ. CDR3 sequence (DNA): TGTGCCAGCAGCACCCTAGCGGGGGGGCCGGGCAATGAGCAGTTCTTC. Amino acid sequence: CASSTLAGGPGNEQFF.

This sequence joins TRBV7-8 and TRBJ1-3; 8 positions agree with TRBD1. V gave up 5 bases and J gave up 5 bases; unmatched junction bases: 11. The CDR3 has 16 amino acids. Per germline, CDR1 SGHVS and CDR2 FQNEAQ. CDR3 loop: CASSPAGGQGRNTIYF. In nucleotides, the CDR3 is TGTGCCAGCAGCCCAGCCGGAGGACAGGGAAGAAACACCATATATTTT.

The rearrangement joins TRBV19 to TRBJ2-7; no firm D call. Per germline, CDR1 LNHDA and CDR2 SQIVND (reference sequence). The V and J ends lost 4 bases and 0 bases respectively, with 13 bases between them. This CDR3 is 15 amino acids long. The chain's CDR3 is CASSKSYVASYEQYF. CDR3 bases: TGTGCCAGTAGTAAATCCTACGTCGCCTCCTACGAGCAGTACTTC.

The rearrangement uses TRBV5-5 and TRBJ2-7; D possibly corresponds to TRBD2 (5 bases). V lost 2 bases and J 0 bases, leaving 6 bases between the germline ends. The CDR3 runs to 13 residues. Germline lookup yields CDR1 SGHKS and CDR2 YYEKEE (reference sequence). For the CDR3, the DNA is TGTGCCAGCAGCTTAGAGGGCTCCTACGAGCAGTACTTC. As protein: CASSLEGSYEQYF.

The chain couples TRBV5-1 to TRBJ2-3; 7 bases agree with TRBD2. The CDR3 loop spans 16 amino acids. Germline V gene data show CDR1 as SGHRS and CDR2 as YFSETQ. V gave up 0 bases and J gave up 2 bases; unmatched junction bases: 6. The CDR3 spells CASSLGGTTTTDTQYF. DNA for the CDR3: TGCGCCAGCAGCTTGGGGGGGACTACCACCACAGATACGCAGTATTTT.

This chain connects TRBV19 to TRBJ1-6; D perhaps matches TRBD1 (6 bases). Germline CDR1 reads LNHDA; CDR2 reads SQIVND (reference sequence). The ends were cut back, 6 bases at V and 9 bases at J, with 12 bases in the middle. This CDR3 spans 13 amino acids. CDR3 bases: TGTGCCAGTAGCCCACAGGGAACTTCACCCCTCCACTTT. Protein product: CASSPQGTSPLHF.

This rearrangement joins TRBV2 to TRBJ2-7; D unresolved. Germline CDR1 reads SNHLY; CDR2 reads FYNNEI. The CDR3 runs to 12 residues. Between the trimmed V and J ends, which lost 3 bases and 4 bases, there was a span of 7 bases. In DNA form, the CDR3 reads TGTGCCAGCAGTGAGTCGCGGTACGAGCAGTACTTC. Translation gives CASSESRYEQYF.

The chain uses TRBV5-4 and TRBJ2-3; the D gene is possibly TRBD1 (5 bases). Germline CDR1 SGHNT, CDR2 YYREEE (reference sequence). The CDR3 has 15 amino acids. The V end lost 4 bases, the J end lost 1 base, and 13 bases lay between the germline ends. The CDR3 sequence is CASSRAQVGTDTQYF. CDR3 sequence (DNA): TGTGCCAGCAGCCGCGCACAGGTCGGCACAGATACGCAGTATTTT.

Details on this clone: An end of the junction does not agree with germline; a read error may underlie this. The J gene is TRBJ2-5, the V gene TRBV5-6; TRBD2 matches 12 bases. The germline V gene has CDR1 SGHDT and CDR2 YYEEEE. The CDR3 runs to 14 residues. The CDR3 reads CASSQTSGGPSWNF. The DNA for the CDR3 is TGTGCCAGCAGCCAAACTAGCGGGGGGCCCAGTTGGAACTTC.

The chain has TRBV9 and TRBJ1-3, with a weak D call TRBD1 (5 bases). The CDR3 covers 18 residues. The V end was cut by 0 bases, the J end by 1 base, with 17 bases between. Germline CDR1 SGDLS, CDR2 YYNGEE. The DNA of the CDR3 is TGTGCCAGCAGCGTAGAAGTGCAGGGCTTTCTTTCTGGAAACACCATATATTTT. This translates into CASSVEVQGFLSGNTIYF. The complete variable domain, with remaining parts taken from reference TRBV9 and TRBJ1-3, reads DSGVTQTPKHLITATGQRVTLRCSPRSGDLSVYWYQQSLDQGLQFLIQYYNGEERAKGNILERFSAQQFPDLHSELNLSSLELGDSALYFCASSVEVQGFLSGNTIYFGEGSWLTVV.

The chain's CDR3 is CASSPGQVNYEQYF. As DNA, the CDR3 is TGTGCCAGTTCCCCGGGACAGGTCAACTACGAGCAGTACTTC. V gene TRBV19 combines with J gene TRBJ2-7; 8 bases align to TRBD1. CDR1 and CDR2 from the germline V gene are LNHDA and SQIVND (reference sequence). The V gene end was trimmed by 8 bases and the J gene end by 3 bases; junction bases not matched to a gene: 9. The CDR3 covers 14 residues.

This clone appeared once. V gene TRBV7-9 combines with J gene TRBJ1-1; D call uncertain. The CDR3 runs to 13 residues. V was pared by 5 bases and J by 8 bases, with 15 bases between. Per germline, CDR1 SEHNR and CDR2 FQNEAQ (reference sequence). The CDR3 DNA reads as TGTGCCAGCAGCAAGGACGGGAAAAGCGAAGCTTTCTTT. This codes for CASSKDGKSEAFF.

The rearrangement links TRBV6-6 to TRBJ1-2, with D possibly being TRBD1 (6 bases). The CDR3 has 11 residues. Germline values: CDR1 MNHNY, CDR2 SVGAGI (reference sequence). The CDR3 coding sequence is TGTGCGTCGACGGGGGGCGGTGGCTACACCTTC. Translating gives CASTGGGGYTF.

The J gene is TRBJ1-2, the V gene TRBV12-5; 10 bases are shared with TRBD1. The CDR3 spans 17 residues. Per germline, CDR1 LGHNT and CDR2 FRNRAP. V dropped 0 bases and J dropped 5; count of bases not matched to a gene: 9. Written as DNA, the CDR3 is TGTGCTAGTGGTTTGGTACATGGGACAGGGGTAGGGTATGGCTACACCTTC. This sequence encodes CASGLVHGTGVGYGYTF. Filled out from reference TRBV12-5 and TRBJ1-2, the complete variable domain reads DARVTQTPRHKVTEMGQEVTMRCQPILGHNTVFWYRQTMMQGLELLAYFRNRAPLDDSGMPKDRFSAEMPDATLATLKIQPSEPRDSAVYFCASGLVHGTGVGYGYTFGSGTRLTVV.